These 26 T cell receptor beta chains share one sample of origin, sequenced in a study of cytomegalovirus exposure and HLA in healthy donors. The PCR used 60 Vbeta and 13 Jbeta primers. TCRdb's copy holds only in-frame clones and misses some; the assay was immunoSEQ multiplex PCR. The top ten hold roughly 4% of the sample, which has 95,000 or so clones, approximately 80% seen once. Sequencing used PBMCs. These receptors all stem from a woman aged 65 to 85 in good health and CMV-seropositive.

This chain uses TRBV30 with TRBJ1-1; tentatively, D is TRBD1 (6 bases). Trimming pared 3 bases from V and 4 bases from J, leaving 18 bases between. Per germline, CDR1 GTSNPN and CDR2 SVGIG (reference sequence). The CDR3 loop spans 15 amino acids. The CDR3 sequence is CAWSLRGGVLTEAFF. The CDR3, as DNA: TGTGCCTGGAGCCTAAGGGGGGGGGTCCTCACTGAAGCTTTCTTT.

This clone was picked up a small number of times. The rearrangement links TRBV4-3 to TRBJ2-2, with TRBD1 matching over 7 bases. Germline CDR1 is LGHNA and CDR2 is YSLEER. V lost 0 bases and J lost 3; bases outside the gene matches: 4. The CDR3 extends over 16 amino acids. This CDR3 is CASSQDRDRDTGELFF. The CDR3 bases are TGCGCCAGCAGCCAAGACCGGGACAGAGACACCGGGGAGCTGTTTTTT.

The rearrangement joins TRBV5-1 to TRBJ2-1; 10 bases are shared with TRBD2. V shed 0 bases, J shed 5 bases, and the junction held 5 bases outside the gene matches. CDR1 is SGHRS and CDR2 is YFSETQ in the germline V gene. This CDR3 has 16 amino acids. The CDR3 spells CASSLDPAGGHNEQFF. The CDR3 nucleotides are TGCGCCAGCAGCTTGGATCCAGCGGGAGGGCACAATGAGCAGTTCTTC.

In its sample, this clone was seen a few times. This sequence joins TRBV7-6 and TRBJ1-2; D is ambiguous. V lost 4 bases, J lost 4 bases, and 10 bases lay in between. The V gene's germline CDR1 is SGHVS and CDR2 FNYEAQ. The CDR3 has 13 amino acids. The CDR3 reads CASSSSSGYGYTF. The CDR3 DNA is TGTGCCAGCAGCTCTAGTTCCGGCTATGGCTACACCTTC.

In DNA, the CDR3 is TGCAGTGCTTCAGGGTACTATGGCTACACCTTC. Protein product: CSASGYYGYTF. The J gene is TRBJ1-2, the V gene TRBV20-1; D perhaps matches TRBD1 (5 bases). The CDR3 is 11 amino acids. The germline CDR1 and CDR2 sequences are DFQATT and SNEGSKA (reference sequence). V lost 5 bases and J lost 3, with 7 bases in between.

This chain uses TRBV19 with TRBJ1-1, with a weak D call TRBD1 (6 bases). CDR3 length: 13 amino acids. Trimming cost V 7 bases and J 4 bases, with 13 bases left between them. The germline V gene has CDR1 LNHDA and CDR2 SQIVND (reference sequence). In DNA, the CDR3 is TGTGCCAGTAACTACCGGGACACCACTGAAGCTTTCTTT. Translated: CASNYRDTTEAFF.

The V call is TRBV15, the J call TRBJ1-2; 10 nucleotides match TRBD1. Germline-derived CDR1 and CDR2 are LNHNV and YYDKDF (reference sequence). The CDR3 is 15 amino acids. V trimming: 3 bases; J trimming: 11 bases; junction bases outside the gene matches: 12. CDR3 coding DNA: TGTGCCACCAGCAGGGGTACCGGGACAGGGGTCCTTTACACCTTC. Its translation: CATSRGTGTGVLYTF. The full variable domain, completed using reference TRBV15 and TRBJ1-2, is DAMVIQNPRYQVTQFGKPVTLSCSQTLNHNVMYWYQQKSSQAPKLLFHYYDKDFNNEADTPDNFQSRRPNTSFCFLDIRSPGLGDTAMYLCATSRGTGTGVLYTFGSGTRLTVV.

The chain recombines TRBV5-1 with TRBJ2-3; D perhaps matches TRBD2 (5 bases). The CDR3 extends over 16 amino acids. V dropped 4 bases and J dropped 8 bases, with 23 bases sitting between them. CDR1 is SGHRS, CDR2 YFSETQ, per germline. The DNA of the CDR3 is TGCGCCAGCAGCGAAGGAGCTGCGGGCGGCGCTAGTACGCAGTATTTT. It translates to CASSEGAAGGASTQYF.

This clone was observed a few times. The chain has TRBV6-6 and TRBJ2-7; TRBD2 agrees at 11 bases. Germline lookup yields CDR1 MNHNY and CDR2 SVGAGI (reference sequence). The trim removed 11 bases at V and 0 bases at J, leaving 12 bases unmatched. The CDR3 is 16 amino acids. This CDR3 reads CASRGTSGDHSYEQYF. In DNA, the CDR3 is TGTGCCTCCAGGGGGACTAGCGGAGACCACTCCTACGAGCAGTACTTC.

V and J are TRBV6-1 and TRBJ2-3; TRBD2 matches at 7 bases. In germline, CDR1 is MNHNS, CDR2 SASEGT. With 8 bases clipped from V and 6 bases from J, the junction kept 14 bases outside the gene matches. The CDR3 runs 15 residues. The CDR3 region is CASRGGQGSRDTQYF. In DNA form, the CDR3 reads TGTGCCAGCCGGGGAGGGCAGGGCTCACGGGATACGCAGTATTTT.

This sequence joins TRBV27 and TRBJ2-7; 9 bases map to TRBD1. The J segment lost 6 bases and the V segment lost 5 bases, leaving 14 bases of the junction unmatched. The CDR3 extends over 16 amino acids. The germline gives CDR1 MNHEY, CDR2 SMNVEV (reference sequence). In nucleotides, the CDR3 is TGTGCCAGCAGTCTCAGACTCCCGGGACAGGGATTCGAGCAGTACTTC. Translating it yields CASSLRLPGQGFEQYF.

The genes are TRBV29-1 and TRBJ2-2; TRBD1 matches at 8 bases. Looked up from germline, CDR1 is SQVTM and CDR2 is ANQGSEA. Losses at the gene ends were 6 bases for V and 6 bases for J; bases not matched to a gene: 3. This CDR3 is built from 12 residues. CDR3 nucleotides: TGCAGCGTAGACAGGGGTCCCGGGGAGCTGTTTTTT. Amino acids: CSVDRGPGELFF.

V is TRBV9 and J is TRBJ2-3, with 10 bases lining up with TRBD2. Germline CDR1 and CDR2: SGDLS and YYNGEE. V was pared by 3 bases and J by 2 bases, with 6 bases of the junction left unmatched. This CDR3 comprises 16 residues. In nucleotides, the CDR3 is TGTGCCAGCAGCGACTCACTAGCGGGGACCACAGATACGCAGTATTTT. Translating it yields CASSDSLAGTTDTQYF.

Concerning this clone itself: Additional DNA sequences in this sample encode the identical CDR3. The chain employs TRBV9 and TRBJ2-5; TRBD2 aligns across 7 bases. Trimming took 0 bases from V and 2 from J; bases not matched to a gene: 1. The CDR3 extends over 14 amino acids. Per the germline V gene, CDR1 is SGDLS and CDR2 is YYNGEE. This CDR3 reads CASSVEAGQETQYF. The CDR3, as DNA: TGTGCCAGCAGCGTAGAAGCGGGGCAAGAGACCCAGTACTTC.

This clone was observed once. The chain uses TRBV28 and TRBJ2-4; 8 nucleotides line up with TRBD2. J gave up 8 bases and V 6 bases, and 6 bases lay outside the gene matches. Germline-derived CDR1 and CDR2 are MDHEN and SYDVKM. The CDR3 has 13 amino acids. The CDR3 DNA sequence: TGTGCCAGCAGAGCGGGAGCAATGGACATTCAGTACTTC. It codes for CASRAGAMDIQYF.

V is TRBV10-3 and J is TRBJ1-4; weak D call: TRBD1 (5 bases). CDR3 length: 15 amino acids. V was trimmed by 5 bases and J by 2 bases, leaving 12 bases between them. The V gene's germline CDR1 is ENHRY and CDR2 SYGVKD. This CDR3 reads CAISPGGGTNEKLFF. The CDR3 DNA follows: TGTGCCATCAGTCCCGGTGGGGGGACTAATGAAAAACTGTTTTTT.

The rearrangement uses TRBV11-2 and TRBJ2-6, with D tentatively TRBD1 (6 bases). Germline V gives CDR1 SGHAT, CDR2 FQNNGV. V lost 0 bases to trimming and J lost 0 bases, with 15 bases between them. The CDR3 extends over 19 amino acids. In DNA form, the CDR3 reads TGTGCCAGCAGCTTAGACGACTGGGGACACCTCTCTGGGGCCAACGTCCTGACTTTC. Translated: CASSLDDWGHLSGANVLTF.

A single count supports this clone. This chain uses TRBV29-1 with TRBJ1-5; 9 bases agree with TRBD1. The germline CDR1 and CDR2 sequences are SQVTM and ANQGSEA. V was clipped by 6 bases and J by 3 bases; unmatched bases: 6. The CDR3 length is 14 residues. The CDR3 coding sequence is TGCAGCGTGGGGACAGGGCTCAACAATCAGCCCCAGCATTTT. It encodes CSVGTGLNNQPQHF.

V and J are TRBV5-1 and TRBJ2-1, with 7 bases lining up with TRBD2. V lost 0 bases and J lost 7; bases outside the gene matches: 4. The CDR3 length is 14 residues. Germline values: CDR1 SGHRS, CDR2 YFSETQ. CDR3 residues: CASSLDAGGNEQFF. CDR3 DNA sequence: TGCGCCAGCAGCTTGGATGCCGGGGGGAATGAGCAGTTCTTC.

A few counts support this clone. The rearrangement joins TRBV28 to TRBJ1-3, with no clear D. Trimming removed 6 bases at V and 9 bases at J, with 15 bases between. CDR3 length: 13 amino acids. The V gene's germline CDR1 is MDHEN and CDR2 SYDVKM. CDR3 loop: CASRTNSVGTIYF. CDR3 in DNA: TGTGCCAGCAGGACAAACTCGGTCGGCACCATATATTTT.

The rearrangement joins TRBV7-9 to TRBJ2-7, with 8 bases that match TRBD1. The CDR3 has 14 amino acids. The V gene end was trimmed by 2 bases and the J gene end by 5 bases; junction bases not matched to a gene: 5. CDR1 and CDR2 from the germline V gene are SEHNR and FQNEAQ (reference sequence). The CDR3 region has the DNA TGTGCCAGCAGCTTACCAGGGGGCTTCGACGAGCAGTACTTC. It is translated as CASSLPGGFDEQYF.

The gene calls are TRBV2 and TRBJ1-1; D remains ambiguous. CDR1 is SNHLY and CDR2 is FYNNEI in the germline V gene. The CDR3 consists of 14 residues. V lost 8 bases and J 1 base, leaving 14 bases between the germline ends. In DNA form, the CDR3 reads TGTGCCAGCCAAAATTACGGCGGGAACACTGAAGCTTTCTTT. Its protein product is CASQNYGGNTEAFF. Using reference TRBV2 and TRBJ1-1 for the parts outside the CDR3, the full variable domain is EPEVTQTPSHQVTQMGQEVILRCVPISNHLYFYWYRQILGQKVEFLVSFYNNEISEKSEIFDDQFSVERPDGSNFTLKIRSTKLEDSAMYFCASQNYGGNTEAFFGQGTRLTVV.

The genes are TRBV2 and TRBJ2-4, with 8 bases that match TRBD2. Germline V gene data show CDR1 as SNHLY and CDR2 as FYNNEI. The V gene end was trimmed by 7 bases and the J gene end by 9 bases; junction bases not matched to a gene: 8. This CDR3 is 13 amino acids long. The CDR3 here is CASNPGLVPIQYF. The DNA of the CDR3 is TGTGCCAGCAATCCGGGACTAGTCCCCATTCAGTACTTC.

The V gene is TRBV27, the J gene TRBJ2-7, with a tentative D call TRBD1 (5 bases). The CDR3 totals 12 residues. Trimming removed 7 bases at V and 5 bases at J, with 12 bases between. CDR1 and CDR2 from the germline V gene are MNHEY and SMNVEV (reference sequence). CDR3 nucleotides: TGTGCCAGCACGAACAGGAAGCACGAGCAGTACTTC. Residues: CASTNRKHEQYF.

V is TRBV19 and J is TRBJ2-7; D is possibly TRBD2 (6 bases). Germline loops: CDR1 LNHDA, CDR2 SQIVND (reference sequence). V gave up 5 bases and J gave up 0 bases, with 17 bases separating them. The length of the CDR3 is 16 residues. In DNA form, the CDR3 reads TGTGCCAGTAGTTATGGGGCGGGAATGAGCTCCTACGAGCAGTACTTC. Amino acid sequence: CASSYGAGMSSYEQYF. Supplemented by reference TRBV19 and TRBJ2-7, the full variable domain reads DGGITQSPKYLFRKEGQNVTLSCEQNLNHDAMYWYRQDPGQGLRLIYYSQIVNDFQKGDIAEGYSVSREKKESFPLTVTSAQKNPTAFYLCASSYGAGMSSYEQYFGPGTRLTVT.

Here the CDR3 DNA reads TGTGCCAGCATCTCCGGGGGGGGCTCCTACAATGAGCAGTTCTTC. Amino acid sequence: CASISGGGSYNEQFF. The V call is TRBV28, the J call TRBJ2-1; TRBD2 matches 8 bases. The J segment lost 0 bases and the V segment lost 7 bases, leaving 5 bases of the junction unmatched. The CDR3 runs 15 residues. Germline assignment: CDR1 MDHEN and CDR2 SYDVKM. Complete variable domain (other parts from reference TRBV28 and TRBJ2-1): DVKVTQSSRYLVKRTGEKVFLECVQDMDHENMFWYRQDPGLGLRLIYFSYDVKMKEKGDIPEGYSVSREKKERFSLILESASTNQTSMYLCASISGGGSYNEQFFGPGTRLTVL.